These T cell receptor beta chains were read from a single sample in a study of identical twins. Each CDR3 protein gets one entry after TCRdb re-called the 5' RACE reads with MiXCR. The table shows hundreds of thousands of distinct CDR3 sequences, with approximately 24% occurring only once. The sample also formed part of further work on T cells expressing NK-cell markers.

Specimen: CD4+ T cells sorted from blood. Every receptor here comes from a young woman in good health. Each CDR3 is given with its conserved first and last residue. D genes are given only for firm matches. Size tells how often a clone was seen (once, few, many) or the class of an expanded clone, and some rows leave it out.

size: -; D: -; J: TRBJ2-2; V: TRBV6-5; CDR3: CASSYSTGWTGELFF; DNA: TGTGCCAGCAGTTACTCGACGGGGTGGACCGGGGAGCTGTTTTTT
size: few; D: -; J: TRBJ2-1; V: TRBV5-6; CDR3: CASSLALYNEQFF; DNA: TGTGCCAGCAGCTTGGCGCTCTACAATGAGCAGTTCTTC
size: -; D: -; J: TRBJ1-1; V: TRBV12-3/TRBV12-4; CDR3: CASSLPTGPPELDF; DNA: TGTGCCAGCAGTTTACCAACGGGACCGCCCGAATTGGACTTT
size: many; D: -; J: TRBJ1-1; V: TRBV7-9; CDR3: CASSFTGIIWTEAFF; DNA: TGTGCCAGCAGCTTTACAGGAATAATATGGACTGAAGCTTTCTTT
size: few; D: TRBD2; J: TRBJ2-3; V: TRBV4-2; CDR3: CASSRTGGSTDTQYF; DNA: TGTGCCAGCAGCCGGACGGGGGGGAGCACAGATACGCAGTATTTT
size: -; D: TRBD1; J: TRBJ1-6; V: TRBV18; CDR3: CASRGQGLSSYNSPLHF; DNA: TGTGCCAGCCGGGGACAGGGGCTGAGCTCCTATAATTCACCCCTCCACTTT
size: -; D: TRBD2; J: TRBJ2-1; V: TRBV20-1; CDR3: CSARHLAGRYNEQFF; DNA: TGCAGTGCTAGACACCTAGCGGGAAGGTATAATGAGCAGTTCTTC
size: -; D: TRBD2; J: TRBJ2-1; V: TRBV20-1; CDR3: CSARDQREGRNEQFF; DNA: TGCAGTGCTAGAGATCAACGGGAGGGTAGGAATGAGCAGTTCTTC
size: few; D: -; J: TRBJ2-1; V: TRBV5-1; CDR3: CASSLGLPANEQFF; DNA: TGCGCCAGCAGCTTGGGGCTTCCCGCCAATGAGCAGTTCTTC
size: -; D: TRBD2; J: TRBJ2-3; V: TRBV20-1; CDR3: CSARDPFGAGGEADTQYF; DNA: TGCAGTGCTAGGGACCCCTTCGGAGCGGGGGGCGAGGCAGATACGCAGTATTTT
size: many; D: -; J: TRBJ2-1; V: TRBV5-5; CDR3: CASSFVGTKNEQFF; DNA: TGTGCCAGCAGCTTCGTCGGGACCAAAAATGAGCAGTTCTTC
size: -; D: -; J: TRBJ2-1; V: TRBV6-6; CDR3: CASTWGSYNEQFF; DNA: TGTGCCAGCACCTGGGGCTCCTACAATGAGCAGTTCTTC
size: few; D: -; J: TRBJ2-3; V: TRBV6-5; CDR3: CASSYRRTDTQYF; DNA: TGTGCCAGCAGTTACCGACGCACAGATACGCAGTATTTT
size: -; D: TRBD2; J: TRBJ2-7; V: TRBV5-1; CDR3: CASSPGGGPSYEQYF; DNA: TGCGCCAGCAGTCCGGGGGGGGGCCCTTCCTACGAGCAGTACTTC
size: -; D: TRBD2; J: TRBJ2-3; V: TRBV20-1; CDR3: CSAKGLAGGLDTQYF; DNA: TGCAGTGCCAAGGGACTAGCGGGGGGATTGGATACGCAGTATTTT
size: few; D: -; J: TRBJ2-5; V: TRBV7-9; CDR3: CASSLLKLLKETQYF; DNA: TGTGCCAGCAGCTTACTCAAACTTCTTAAAGAGACCCAGTACTTC
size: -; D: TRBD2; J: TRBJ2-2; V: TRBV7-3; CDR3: CASSLSGGANTGELFF; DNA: TGTGCCAGCAGCTTGAGCGGGGGGGCGAACACCGGGGAGCTGTTTTTT
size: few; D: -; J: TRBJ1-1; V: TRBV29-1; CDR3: CSVEDRRRMNTEAFF; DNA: TGCAGCGTTGAAGATCGGCGCCGGATGAACACTGAAGCTTTCTTT
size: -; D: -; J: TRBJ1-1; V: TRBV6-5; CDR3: CASSPAQGQAFF; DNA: TGTGCCAGCAGCCCCGCGCAGGGGCAAGCTTTCTTT
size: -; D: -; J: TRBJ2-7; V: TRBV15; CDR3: CATSRVFRGSYEQYF; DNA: TGTGCCACCAGCAGAGTCTTCCGCGGGTCCTACGAGCAGTACTTC
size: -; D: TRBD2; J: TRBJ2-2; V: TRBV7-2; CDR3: CASSLGGPAGAGELFF; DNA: TGTGCCAGCAGCTTAGGTGGCCCTGCGGGAGCCGGGGAGCTGTTTTTT
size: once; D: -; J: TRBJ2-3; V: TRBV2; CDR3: CASSEAPTTDTQYF; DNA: TGTGCCAGCAGTGAAGCGCCGACGACAGATACGCAGTATTTT
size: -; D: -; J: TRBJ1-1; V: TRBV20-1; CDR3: CSARDRGGVNTEAFF; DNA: TGCAGTGCTAGAGATAGGGGAGGAGTGAACACTGAAGCTTTCTTT
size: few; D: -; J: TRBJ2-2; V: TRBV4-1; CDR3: CASSQSPWGIGPPGATGELFF; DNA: TGCGCCAGCAGCCAATCTCCGTGGGGGATAGGCCCCCCCGGAGCGACCGGGGAGCTGTTTTTT
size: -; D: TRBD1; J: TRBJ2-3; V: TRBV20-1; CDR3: CSARANTGTGGADTQYF; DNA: TGCAGTGCTAGAGCCAACACCGGGACAGGGGGCGCAGATACGCAGTATTTT
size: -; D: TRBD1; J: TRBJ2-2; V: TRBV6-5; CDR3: CASSYTLLRDRGDGELFF; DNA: TGTGCCAGCAGTTACACCCTCCTCCGGGACAGAGGGGACGGGGAGCTGTTTTTT
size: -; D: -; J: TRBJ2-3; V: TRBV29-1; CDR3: CSVGGTVSTDTQYF; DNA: TGCAGCGTTGGAGGGACGGTGAGCACAGATACGCAGTATTTT
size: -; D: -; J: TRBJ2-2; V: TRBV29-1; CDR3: CSCNDWGNTGELFF; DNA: TGCAGCTGTAACGACTGGGGGAACACCGGGGAGCTGTTTTTT
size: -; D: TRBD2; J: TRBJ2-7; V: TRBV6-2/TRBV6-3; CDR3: CASRGAGGPGEQYF; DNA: TGTGCCAGCCGCGGGGCGGGAGGGCCAGGAGAGCAGTACTTC
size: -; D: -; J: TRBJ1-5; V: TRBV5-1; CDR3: CASSREGGPQHF; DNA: TGCGCCAGCAGCCGGGAGGGAGGGCCCCAGCATTTT
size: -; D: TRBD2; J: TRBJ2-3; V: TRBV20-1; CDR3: CSVIGTSGRAGGTDTQYF; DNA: TGCAGCGTAATTGGGACTAGCGGGAGGGCCGGTGGTACAGATACGCAGTATTTT
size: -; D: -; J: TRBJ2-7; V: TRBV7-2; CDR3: CASSLWGERDEQYF; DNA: TGTGCCAGCAGCTTATGGGGGGAGCGGGACGAGCAGTACTTC
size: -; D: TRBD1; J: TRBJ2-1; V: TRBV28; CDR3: CASRDQTPGTGSHEQFF; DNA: TGTGCCAGCAGGGACCAAACCCCCGGGACAGGGTCCCATGAGCAGTTCTTC
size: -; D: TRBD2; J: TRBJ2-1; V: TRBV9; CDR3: CASSVALSSGMYNEQFF; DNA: TGTGCCAGCAGCGTAGCCCTTTCTAGCGGGATGTACAATGAGCAGTTCTTC
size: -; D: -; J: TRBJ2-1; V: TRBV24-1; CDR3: CATSDPGQHNEQFF; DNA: TGTGCCACCAGTGATCCCGGACAGCACAATGAGCAGTTCTTC
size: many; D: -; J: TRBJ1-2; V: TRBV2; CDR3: CASRETDYGYTF; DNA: TGTGCCAGCAGGGAGACAGATTATGGCTACACCTTC
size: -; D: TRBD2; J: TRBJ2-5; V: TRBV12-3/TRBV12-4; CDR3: CASRTSGRVKTQYF; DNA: TGTGCCAGCAGGACTAGCGGGAGAGTAAAGACCCAGTACTTC
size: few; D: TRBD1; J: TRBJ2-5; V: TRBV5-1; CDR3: CASSLGDRGFQETQYF; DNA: TGCGCCAGCAGCTTGGGGGACAGGGGGTTCCAAGAGACCCAGTACTTC
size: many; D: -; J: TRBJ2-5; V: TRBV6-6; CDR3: CASSYGQKETQYF; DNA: TGTGCCAGCAGTTACGGGCAGAAAGAGACCCAGTACTTC
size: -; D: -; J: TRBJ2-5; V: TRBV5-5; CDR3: CASRDMAPETQYF; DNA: TGTGCCAGCAGGGACATGGCCCCGGAGACCCAGTACTTC
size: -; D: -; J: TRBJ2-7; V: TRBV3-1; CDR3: CASSHDSPSFYEQYF; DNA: TGTGCCAGCAGCCATGACAGCCCCAGTTTTTACGAGCAGTACTTC
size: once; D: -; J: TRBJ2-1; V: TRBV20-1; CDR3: CSASGKVSYNEQFF; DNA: TGCAGTGCTAGCGGGAAGGTCTCCTACAATGAGCAGTTCTTC
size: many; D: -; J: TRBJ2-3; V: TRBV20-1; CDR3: CSASRGWGTDTQYF; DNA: TGCAGTGCTAGCCGGGGGTGGGGAACAGATACGCAGTATTTT
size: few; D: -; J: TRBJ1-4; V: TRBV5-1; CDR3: CASSPGRMEEKLFF; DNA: TGCGCCAGCAGCCCCGGACGGATGGAAGAAAAACTGTTTTTT
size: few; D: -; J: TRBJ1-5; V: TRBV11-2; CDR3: CASSLGADRQPQHF; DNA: TGTGCCAGCAGCTTGGGGGCGGATCGTCAGCCCCAGCATTTT
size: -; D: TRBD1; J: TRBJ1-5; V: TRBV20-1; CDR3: CSVRDRGQPQHF; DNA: TGCAGTGTTAGGGACAGAGGGCAGCCCCAGCATTTT
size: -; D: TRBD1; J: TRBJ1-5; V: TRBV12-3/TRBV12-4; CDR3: CASTLGTGGNQPQHF; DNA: TGTGCCAGCACCTTGGGGACAGGTGGCAATCAGCCCCAGCATTTT
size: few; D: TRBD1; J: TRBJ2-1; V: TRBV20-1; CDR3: CSARDPGRQGGNEQFF; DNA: TGCAGTGCTAGAGACCCGGGCCGACAGGGGGGGAATGAGCAGTTCTTC
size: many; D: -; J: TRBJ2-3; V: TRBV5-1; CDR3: CASSFGTSTDTQYF; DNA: TGCGCCAGCAGCTTCGGGACTAGCACAGATACGCAGTATTTT
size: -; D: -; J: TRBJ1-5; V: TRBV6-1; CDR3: CASSEILSQPQHF; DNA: TGTGCCAGCAGTGAAATATTAAGCCAGCCCCAGCATTTT
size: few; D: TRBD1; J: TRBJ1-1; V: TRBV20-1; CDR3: CSARIQGAPEAFF; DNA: TGCAGTGCTAGGATACAGGGGGCACCTGAAGCTTTCTTT
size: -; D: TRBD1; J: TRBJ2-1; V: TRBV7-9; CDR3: CASSSGTGAVNEQFF; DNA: TGTGCCAGCAGCTCGGGGACAGGGGCCGTCAATGAGCAGTTCTTC
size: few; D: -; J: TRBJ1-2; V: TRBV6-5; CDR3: CASSYSGGSATPYGYTF; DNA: TGTGCCAGCAGTTACTCGGGAGGGAGTGCGACCCCCTATGGCTACACCTTC
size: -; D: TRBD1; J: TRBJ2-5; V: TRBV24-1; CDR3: CATSDPTGAGETQYF; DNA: TGTGCCACCAGTGACCCGACAGGGGCTGGGGAGACCCAGTACTTC
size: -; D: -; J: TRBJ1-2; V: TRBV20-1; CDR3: CSAFRANYGYTF; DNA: TGCAGTGCATTCCGGGCTAACTATGGCTACACCTTC
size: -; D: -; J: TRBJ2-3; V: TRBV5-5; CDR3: CASSRVGVSDTQYF; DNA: TGTGCCAGCAGCCGTGTGGGGGTCTCAGATACGCAGTATTTT
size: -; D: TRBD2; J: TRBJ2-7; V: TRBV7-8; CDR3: CASSSRSRLAGAYEQYF; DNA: TGTGCCAGCAGTTCCCGATCCCGACTAGCGGGAGCCTACGAGCAGTACTTC
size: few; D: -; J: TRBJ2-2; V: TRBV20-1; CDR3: CSARSRLSGPGELFF; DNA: TGCAGTGCTAGAAGTCGATTATCGGGGCCCGGGGAGCTGTTTTTT
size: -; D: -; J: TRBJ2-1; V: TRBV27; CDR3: CASRSLDRNEQFF; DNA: TGTGCCAGCAGATCTCTAGATCGGAATGAGCAGTTCTTC